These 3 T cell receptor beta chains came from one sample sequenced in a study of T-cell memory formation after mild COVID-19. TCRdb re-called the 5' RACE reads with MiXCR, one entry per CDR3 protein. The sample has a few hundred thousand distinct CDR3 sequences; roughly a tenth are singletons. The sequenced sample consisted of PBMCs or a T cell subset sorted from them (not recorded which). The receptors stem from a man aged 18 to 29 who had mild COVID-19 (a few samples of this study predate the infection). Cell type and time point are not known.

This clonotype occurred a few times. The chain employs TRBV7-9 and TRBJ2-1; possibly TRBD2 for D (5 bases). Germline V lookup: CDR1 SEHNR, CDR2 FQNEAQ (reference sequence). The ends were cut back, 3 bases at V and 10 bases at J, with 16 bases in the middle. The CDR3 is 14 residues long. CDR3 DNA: TGTGCCAGCAGCTTTTCGGGGTCCCTCCTCGAGCAGTTCTTC. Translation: CASSFSGSLLEQFF.

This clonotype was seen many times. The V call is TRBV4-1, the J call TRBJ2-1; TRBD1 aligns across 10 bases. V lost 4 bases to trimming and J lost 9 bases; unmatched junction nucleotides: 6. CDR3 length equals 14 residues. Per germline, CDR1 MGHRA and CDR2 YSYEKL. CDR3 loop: CASSPGQGSAEQFF. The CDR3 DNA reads TGCGCCAGCAGCCCGGGACAGGGGTCGGCTGAGCAGTTCTTC.

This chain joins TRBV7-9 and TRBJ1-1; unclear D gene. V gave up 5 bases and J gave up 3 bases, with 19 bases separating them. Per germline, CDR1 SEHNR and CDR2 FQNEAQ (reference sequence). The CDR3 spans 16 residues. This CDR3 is CASSDRFGVGDTEAFF. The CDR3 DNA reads TGTGCCAGCAGCGACCGATTTGGGGTCGGGGACACTGAAGCTTTCTTT.